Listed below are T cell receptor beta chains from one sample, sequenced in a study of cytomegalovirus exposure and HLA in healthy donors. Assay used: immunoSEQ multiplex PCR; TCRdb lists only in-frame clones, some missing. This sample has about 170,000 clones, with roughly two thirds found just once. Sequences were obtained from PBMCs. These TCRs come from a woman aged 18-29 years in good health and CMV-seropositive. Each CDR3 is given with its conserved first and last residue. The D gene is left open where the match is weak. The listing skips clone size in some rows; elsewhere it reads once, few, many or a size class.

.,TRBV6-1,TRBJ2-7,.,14,TGTGCCAGCACCCGGCCAGGCGAACTCTACGAGCAGTACTTC,CASTRPGELYEQYF
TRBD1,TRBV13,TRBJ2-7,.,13,TGTGCCAGCAGCATTGGACAGGGATACGAGCAGTACTTC,CASSIGQGYEQYF
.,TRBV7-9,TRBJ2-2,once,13,TGTGCCAGCACCCGAGGGCCGTCCGGGGAGCTGTTTTTT,CASTRGPSGELFF
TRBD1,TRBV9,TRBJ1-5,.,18,TGTGCCAGCAGCGTAGATCACCGGGGACAGGGGGCGATTCAGCCCCAGCATTTT,CASSVDHRGQGAIQPQHF
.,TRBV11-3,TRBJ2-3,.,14,TGTGCCAGCAGCGCCGGGAGTTTCACAGATACGCAGTATTTT,CASSAGSFTDTQYF
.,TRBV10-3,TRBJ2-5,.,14,TGTGCCATCAGTGAGTCGGGCAGACAAGAGACCCAGTACTTC,CAISESGRQETQYF
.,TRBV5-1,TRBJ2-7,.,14,TGCGCCAGCAGCTTGACAGGGCCGCCCTACGAGCAGTACTTC,CASSLTGPPYEQYF
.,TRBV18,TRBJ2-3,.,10,TGTGCCAGGTTGAGAGATACGCAGTATTTT,CARLRDTQYF
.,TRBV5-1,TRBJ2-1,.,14,TGCGCCAGCAGCTTTTACAGGGCACCAAATGAGCAGTTCTTC,CASSFYRAPNEQFF
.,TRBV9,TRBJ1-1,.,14,TGTGCCAGCAGCGGGTTCGAGGGGGACACTGAAGCTTTCTTT,CASSGFEGDTEAFF
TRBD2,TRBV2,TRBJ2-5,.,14,TGTGCCAGCAGTGCATCTAGCGGGGGTGAGACCCAGTACTTC,CASSASSGGETQYF
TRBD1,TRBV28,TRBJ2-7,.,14,TGTGCCACCAGCGGGACAGGGGGCTCCTACGAGCAGTACTTC,CATSGTGGSYEQYF
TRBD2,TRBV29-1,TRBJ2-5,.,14,TGCAGCGTTGGGGGGCGGGGGGGATCAGAGACCCAGTACTTC,CSVGGRGGSETQYF
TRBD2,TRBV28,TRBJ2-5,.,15,TGTGCCAGCAGTCTACTAGCGGGGGGTCAAGAGACCCAGTACTTC,CASSLLAGGQETQYF
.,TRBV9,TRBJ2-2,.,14,TGTGCCAGCAGCGTAGCGCGTGACACCGGGGAGCTGTTTTTT,CASSVARDTGELFF
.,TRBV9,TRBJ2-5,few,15,TGTGCCAGCAGCGTAGAAAGTACGGTCCAAGAGACCCAGTACTTC,CASSVESTVQETQYF
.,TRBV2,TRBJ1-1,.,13,TGTGCCAGCAGCAAAGACAGAAACACTGAAGCTTTCTTT,CASSKDRNTEAFF
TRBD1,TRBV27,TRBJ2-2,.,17,TGTGCCAGCAGTCTCCAGGGGGCCGGGGCGAACACCGGGGAGCTGTTTTTT,CASSLQGAGANTGELFF
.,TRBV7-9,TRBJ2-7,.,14,TGTGCCAGCAGCTTCGATAACAGGGCCTACGAGCAGTACTTC,CASSFDNRAYEQYF
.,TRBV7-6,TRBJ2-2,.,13,TGTGCCAGCAGCTTAGTCCCAGCCGGGGAGCTGTTTTTT,CASSLVPAGELFF
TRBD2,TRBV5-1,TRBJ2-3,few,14,TGCGCCAGCGGTAGCGGGGCCCCCAGGGATACGCAGTATTTT,CASGSGAPRDTQYF
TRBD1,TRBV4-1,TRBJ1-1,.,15,TGCGCCAGCAGCCAAGAGGGACAGGGCGACACTGAAGCTTTCTTT,CASSQEGQGDTEAFF
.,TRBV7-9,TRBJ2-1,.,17,TGTGCCAGCAGCTTAGTCGCCCAGGGGAAGACCTACAATGAGCAGTTCTTC,CASSLVAQGKTYNEQFF
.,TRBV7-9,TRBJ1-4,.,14,TGTGCCAGCAGCCCAGATGCAACTAATGAAAAACTGTTTTTT,CASSPDATNEKLFF
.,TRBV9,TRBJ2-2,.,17,TGTGCCAGCAGCGTAGGGGCCCCGGCACTAGCTGCCGGGGAGCTGTTTTTT,CASSVGAPALAAGELFF
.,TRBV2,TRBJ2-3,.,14,TGTGCCAGCAGAACACAGGGCAGTACAGATACGCAGTATTTT,CASRTQGSTDTQYF
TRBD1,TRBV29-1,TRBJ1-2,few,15,TGCAGCGTTAACAACCGGGACAGGACTAACTATGGCTACACCTTC,CSVNNRDRTNYGYTF
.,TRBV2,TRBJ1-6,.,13,TGTGCCAGCAGTGACAGGGGTAATTCACCCCTCCACTTT,CASSDRGNSPLHF
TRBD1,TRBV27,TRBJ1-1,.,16,TGTGCCAGCAGTTATACAGGGGGTTTCCAGAACACTGAAGCTTTCTTT,CASSYTGGFQNTEAFF
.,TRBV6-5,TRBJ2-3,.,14,TGTGCCAGCAGTCGAGGATGGGTCACAGATACGCAGTATTTT,CASSRGWVTDTQYF
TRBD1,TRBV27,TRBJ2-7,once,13,TGTGCCAGCAGTTTAACAAACAGGGGTGAGCAGTACTTC,CASSLTNRGEQYF
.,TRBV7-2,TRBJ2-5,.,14,TGTGCCAGCAGCCCACAAACTAGTACGGAGACCCAGTACTTC,CASSPQTSTETQYF
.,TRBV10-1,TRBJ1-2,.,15,TGCGCCAGCAGTGAGCGGCGGGGGCCCCTTAGTGGCTACACCTTC,CASSERRGPLSGYTF
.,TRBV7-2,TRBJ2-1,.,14,TGTGCCAGCAGGCAAGGGGGTACCTACAATGAGCAGTTCTTC,CASRQGGTYNEQFF
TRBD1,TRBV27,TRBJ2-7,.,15,TGTGCCAGCAGTTTAATGGGACAGGGTCTCGACGAGCAGTACTTC,CASSLMGQGLDEQYF
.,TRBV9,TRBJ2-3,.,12,TGTGCCAGCAGCGCGTTTCTTGATACGCAGTATTTT,CASSAFLDTQYF
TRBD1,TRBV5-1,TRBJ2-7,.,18,TGCGCCAGCAGCTTGGGGGGACTGGGGGGACAGGGGGCCTACGAGCAGTACTTC,CASSLGGLGGQGAYEQYF
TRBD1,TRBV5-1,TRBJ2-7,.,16,TGCGCCAGCAGCTTTTTGCCGGGACAGGGGTTCTACGAGCAGTACTTC,CASSFLPGQGFYEQYF
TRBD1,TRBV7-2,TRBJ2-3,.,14,TGTGCCAGCAGCAACACAGGGGGCCCAGATACGCAGTATTTT,CASSNTGGPDTQYF
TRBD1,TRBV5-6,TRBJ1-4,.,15,TGTGCCAGCAGCTCGGGACAGGGGGCCAGGGAAAAACTGTTTTTT,CASSSGQGAREKLFF
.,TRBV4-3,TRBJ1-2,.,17,TGCGCCAGCAGCCAAGATGCCTCAGGGAAACCTAACTATGGCTACACCTTC,CASSQDASGKPNYGYTF
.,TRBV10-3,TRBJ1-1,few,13,TGTGCCATCAGTGGGGGGCCGAACACTGAAGCTTTCTTT,CAISGGPNTEAFF
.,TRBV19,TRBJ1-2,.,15,TGTGCCAGTAGTTCGGGGAATCCGACCCACTATGGCTACACCTTC,CASSSGNPTHYGYTF
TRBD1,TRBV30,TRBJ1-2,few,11,TGTGCCTGGGGGACAGGCTATGGCTACACCTTC,CAWGTGYGYTF
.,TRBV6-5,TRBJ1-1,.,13,TGTGCCAGCACCCGCCGGGGGGCCACTGAAGCTTTCTTT,CASTRRGATEAFF
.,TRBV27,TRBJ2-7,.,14,TGTGCCAGCAGTTTTCGAGGTCCAACCTACGAGCAGTACTTC,CASSFRGPTYEQYF